The T cell receptor (beta chain) under discussion was sequenced for a study of T cells after posttransplantation cyclophosphamide (dated by TCRdb to 2016 to 2017). Context from the whole study: Using TRB sequencing, the study followed how the T cell repertoire reconstituted after myeloablative bone marrow transplantation in which posttransplantation cyclophosphamide served as GVHD prophylaxis. TRB sequencing was performed on blood from all 34 PTCy patients with 1-year posttransplant specimens. Public TRB sequences were checked against a database of over 3,500 sequences associated with responses to pathogens, tumor antigens, self-antigens and alloantigens. Because TRA and TRB clonality correlated tightly in 9 samples, the subsequent TCR analyses were limited to TRB only. Antigen receptor sequencing was done on samples from about 40 PTCy-treated patients and from more than 15 related bone marrow donors of those patients. In 3 patients, TRB sequencing was also performed on up to roughly 3 more blood samples taken 2 to 5.2 years after transplant, and in 4 patients, pretransplant blood was also TRB-sequenced. Results the study describes overall, beyond this receptor: Donor-recipient similarity was low at 1-2 months but rose over the first year, and later blood repertoires were often dominated by donor CD8+ memory clones. Across some 45 patients, TRB clonality was highly associated with recipient CMV seropositivity and CMV reactivation, and PTCy diversity was similar to diversity in CNI/methotrexate controls. The TRB repertoires of T cells infiltrating skin or GI tract showed only limited overlap with the TRB repertoires of T cells in blood.

Genomic DNA was used for TRB sequencing, which was performed with the immunoSEQ assay at survey resolution or with the hsTCRB kit. Under the source paper's analysis protocol: The immunoSEQ software handled the initial read processing, while the LymphoSeq R package was used for the repertoire analyses. Clonality was calculated as 1 minus normalized Shannon entropy, and the Gini coefficient was also calculated for each TRB dataset. Phenotypes of unsorted samples were inferred by mapping TRB sequences from sorted subsets of the recipient or donor onto the same recipient's unsorted samples. Imported from immuneACCESS, the table was reduced by TCRdb to in-frame sequences with V and J called. These copies leave out some clones; in studies compared against another copy, an unresolved V gene accounts for under half, and the cause of the remainder is not known. Clone size and V and J calls were adopted from that table, with D and trimming inferred from the DNA. This sample contains some 43,000 clones, none of which is a singleton. Of the sample, 2.2% is held by the ten largest clones.

There are 15 amino acids in the CDR3, from cysteine to phenylalanine inclusive. The retained sequence is limited to the CDR3, 45 bases, with the frame set at the first base. Trimming takes 5 bases off V and 0 bases off J; junction bases not matched to a gene: 2. The CDR1 and CDR2 encoded by the germline V gene are SNHLY and FYNNEI. On the day of marrow donation, related bone marrow donors gave peripheral blood samples. Mononuclear cells from peripheral blood and bone marrow were separated by Ficoll-Hypaque density centrifugation and then cryopreserved. This clone was counted at least ten times. The antigen it binds to is not known. It has no much larger one-base neighbor in the sample; base qualities were not kept.

The clonotype was recovered from a man in his forties in good health, CMV-negative, and a related stem cell transplant donor. The rearranged segments are TRBV2 and TRBJ2-5; TRBD1 lines up with 11 middle nucleotides. Sample: PBMCs. CDR3 sequence: CASSRDRGDQETQYF. Here is the DNA: TGTGCCAGCAGTCGGGACAGGGGGGACCAAGAGACCCAGTACTTC.